This T cell receptor beta chain comes out of a study of shared clonotypes between healthy human individuals. As for the study in general: Three CD4 naive, three CD4 memory, two CD8 naive and one CD8 memory plate were used per donor. The study's findings and limits: In having few donors, the study represented limited genetic and exposure-history diversity.

About this clone itself: Its specificity is unknown.

All donors qualified as healthy HIV-negative adults and had experienced no recent acute infections or vaccinations. A CD45RA-negative memory subset and a CD45RA+ naive subset were separated from the CD4+ cells. The data were produced by immunoSEQ multiplex PCR, yet TCRdb's version contains in-frame clones alone and is incomplete. The table lists millions of clones, around nine tenths of them singletons. The CDR3 runs 14 residues. The germline CDR1 and CDR2 sequences are GTSNPN and SVGIG (reference sequence). With 5 bases removed from V and 4 bases from J, the gap between germline ends came to 14 bases.

V gene TRBV30 combines with J gene TRBJ2-2; D is perhaps TRBD1 (6 bases). Source material: naive CD4+ T cells sorted from blood. This sample's subset: CD45RA+ positively selected. The receptor's source is a man between 18 and 35 years old in good health. The CDR3, as DNA: TGTGCCTGGGTAGGACAGACCTCCACCGGGGAGCTGTTTTTT. As protein: CAWVGQTSTGELFF.